This TCR beta chain was profiled in a study of blood T cell repertoires in COVID-19. Overall study: PBMCs, B-cell-depleted T cells, or T cells were the source of the cDNA or gDNA that made up the material.

In Seattle, patients joined the study during active infection and were tracked longitudinally. Per the original methods: Estimation of nucleated cell counts was performed using reference gene primer amplification. Data came from immunoSEQ multiplex PCR; TCRdb stores just in-frame clones and leaves some out. V and J calls and clone size come straight from that table; D and trimming were deduced from the DNA. The sample has about 250,000 clones, about 82% seen once; the top ten hold roughly 6.2%. Germline loops: CDR1 SGHNT, CDR2 YYREEE (reference sequence). The V and J ends lost 3 bases and 2 bases, in that order; junction bases with no gene match: 5. The CDR3 is 15 amino acids.

Sample: peripheral blood. The V call is TRBV5-4, the J call TRBJ1-5, with 7 bases matching TRBD1. This TCR was recovered from a woman aged 80 or older with COVID-19, enrolled during active disease. The CDR3 is CASSSDGQGNQPQHF. The CDR3 coding sequence is TGTGCCAGCAGCTCCGACGGACAGGGCAATCAGCCCCAGCATTTT.